This TCR beta chain comes out of a study of Ad26.COV2.S vaccination and SARS-CoV-2 variants. Treatment specified: around 19 received Ad26.COV2.S at low or high dose, single or two shots; 5 received placebo; per-sample allocation not given. Sampling was done on day 63 after the first vaccine or placebo injection. The germline V and J ends were trimmed by 2 bases and 1 base, with 11 bases remaining between them. Germline V gene data show CDR1 as GTSNPN and CDR2 as SVGIG (reference sequence). CDR3 length equals 14 residues. Assay: immunoSEQ multiplex PCR; the TCRdb copy retains only in-frame clones and omits some. The sample lists roughly 500,000 clones; roughly 89% were seen once.

The sample in question was peripheral blood, obtained in a trial of Ad26.COV2.S vaccine versus placebo. This receptor was identified in a person aged 18-65 years who received the Ad26.COV2.S COVID-19 vaccine or a placebo. The chain recombines TRBV30 with TRBJ1-1, with D unresolved. The CDR3 nucleotides are TGTGCCTGGAGTATTGGTCAGGCGAACACTGAAGCTTTCTTT. It yields the protein CAWSIGQANTEAFF.